Listed below are T cell receptor beta chains from one sample, sequenced in a study of radiotherapy plus CTLA-4 blockade in lung cancer. Data came from immunoSEQ multiplex PCR; TCRdb stores just in-frame clones and leaves some out. The data show more than 90,000 clones, 75% to 80% seen once. The specimen comprised peripheral blood, sampled from a patient treated with radiotherapy plus ipilimumab. The receptors derive from a human donor with non-small cell lung cancer who had a partial response to radiotherapy plus ipilimumab. Both conserved end residues are part of each CDR3. Fields, in order: V gene, clone size, D gene, J gene, CDR3 protein, CDR3 DNA. D genes are given only for firm matches. Some rows mark clone size as missing; the rest say once, few, many or name a class of expanded clone.

v_call: TRBV10-2
clone_size: few
d_call: .
j_call: TRBJ2-3
cdr3_aa: CASSGSRADTQYF
cdr3_nt: TGCGCCAGCAGTGGGTCGCGAGCCGATACGCAGTATTTT

v_call: TRBV6-5
clone_size: .
d_call: .
j_call: TRBJ1-1
cdr3_aa: CASTHDRNTEAFF
cdr3_nt: TGTGCCAGCACCCACGACAGAAACACTGAAGCTTTCTTT

v_call: TRBV5-4
clone_size: .
d_call: TRBD1
j_call: TRBJ1-4
cdr3_aa: CASSTRDRGLFNEKLFF
cdr3_nt: TGTGCCAGCAGCACCAGGGACAGGGGGCTCTTTAATGAAAAACTGTTTTTT

v_call: TRBV6-1
clone_size: .
d_call: .
j_call: TRBJ2-5
cdr3_aa: CAIRQDPMETQYF
cdr3_nt: TGTGCCATCCGACAGGACCCAATGGAGACCCAGTACTTC

v_call: TRBV2
clone_size: .
d_call: .
j_call: TRBJ2-5
cdr3_aa: CASRVEAQYF
cdr3_nt: TGTGCCAGCAGAGTCGAGGCCCAGTACTTC

v_call: TRBV5-1
clone_size: .
d_call: TRBD1
j_call: TRBJ1-1
cdr3_aa: CASSSGTGAMNTEAFF
cdr3_nt: TGCGCCAGCAGTTCCGGGACAGGAGCGATGAACACTGAAGCTTTCTTT

v_call: TRBV19
clone_size: .
d_call: TRBD1
j_call: TRBJ1-1
cdr3_aa: CASSVQQGAFWTEAFF
cdr3_nt: TGTGCCAGTAGTGTTCAACAGGGGGCGTTTTGGACTGAAGCTTTCTTT

v_call: TRBV7-3
clone_size: .
d_call: TRBD2
j_call: TRBJ2-3
cdr3_aa: CASSLEREDTQYF
cdr3_nt: TGTGCCAGCAGCTTAGAGCGGGAGGATACGCAGTATTTT

v_call: TRBV4-2
clone_size: .
d_call: TRBD2
j_call: TRBJ2-1
cdr3_aa: CASSQEGTSGANEQFF
cdr3_nt: TGTGCCAGCAGCCAAGAGGGGACTAGCGGGGCAAATGAGCAGTTCTTC

v_call: TRBV6-1
clone_size: .
d_call: TRBD1
j_call: TRBJ2-7
cdr3_aa: CASSERTGSYEQYF
cdr3_nt: TGTGCCAGCAGTGAAAGGACAGGCTCCTACGAGCAGTACTTC

v_call: TRBV4-2
clone_size: .
d_call: .
j_call: TRBJ1-5
cdr3_aa: CASSGRHDGDQPQHF
cdr3_nt: TGTGCCAGCAGCGGACGACACGACGGGGATCAGCCCCAGCATTTT

v_call: TRBV29-1
clone_size: .
d_call: TRBD1
j_call: TRBJ2-7
cdr3_aa: CSVVDRGRPEQYF
cdr3_nt: TGCAGCGTTGTGGACAGGGGGCGCCCCGAGCAGTACTTC

v_call: TRBV7-9
clone_size: .
d_call: .
j_call: TRBJ2-2
cdr3_aa: CASSQQAAGELFF
cdr3_nt: TGTGCCAGCAGCCAACAGGCTGCCGGGGAGCTGTTTTTT

v_call: TRBV7-9
clone_size: .
d_call: TRBD1
j_call: TRBJ1-4
cdr3_aa: CASSQGQGPNEKLFF
cdr3_nt: TGTGCCAGCAGCCAGGGACAGGGGCCTAATGAAAAACTGTTTTTT

v_call: TRBV7-9
clone_size: .
d_call: .
j_call: TRBJ2-1
cdr3_aa: CASSLGSGLIKIEAFF
cdr3_nt: TGTGCCAGCAGCTTAGGGAGCGGGCTAATAAAGATTGAGGCGTTCTTC

v_call: TRBV7-9
clone_size: .
d_call: TRBD1
j_call: TRBJ2-1
cdr3_aa: CASRPDIYRGSYNEQFF
cdr3_nt: TGTGCCAGCAGACCTGATATTTACAGGGGCTCCTACAATGAGCAGTTCTTC

v_call: TRBV30
clone_size: .
d_call: TRBD1
j_call: TRBJ1-6
cdr3_aa: CAWSTQGYSPLHF
cdr3_nt: TGTGCCTGGAGTACACAGGGGTATTCACCCCTCCACTTT

v_call: TRBV7-3
clone_size: .
d_call: TRBD1
j_call: TRBJ1-1
cdr3_aa: CASSSTGSDTEAFF
cdr3_nt: TGTGCCAGCAGCTCGACAGGGTCGGACACTGAAGCTTTCTTT